This T cell receptor (beta chain) was retrieved from a study of blood T cell repertoires in COVID-19. Study as a whole: COVID-19 samples from acute and convalescent phases originated in the United States, Italy and Spain. T cells, B-cell-depleted T cells, or PBMCs provided the cDNA or gDNA that served as material.

In the source study's methods: The assay estimated nucleated cells by amplifying reference gene primers. Libraries were prepared by immunoSEQ multiplex PCR; TCRdb keeps only in-frame clonotypes and omits some of them. The DNA gave D and trimming, while V, J and clone size come from that table. The table records 40,000 to 55,000 clones, approximately 88% of them present only once. CDR1 is MDHEN and CDR2 is SYDVKM in the germline V gene. V shed 7 bases and J 2 bases; nucleotides not matched to a gene: 8. CDR3 length equals 14 residues. The clonotype originates from a man aged 45-65 years with acute or convalescent COVID-19. The rearrangement joins TRBV28 to TRBJ2-7; TRBD1 aligns across 7 bases. Sequencing input: peripheral blood. The CDR3 here is CASNPGTEPYEQYF. CDR3 coding DNA: TGTGCCAGCAATCCGGGGACAGAACCCTACGAGCAGTACTTC.